These T cell receptor beta chains were read from a single sample in a study of CXCR3-negative and CXCR3-positive naive CD8 T cells. Each CDR3 protein gets one entry in TCRdb, which reprocessed the 5' RACE reads and gives no DNA. This sample's table reports over 100,000 distinct CDR3 sequences. Material for sequencing was naive CXCR3- CD8+ T cells from blood. Receptor source: a human donor in good health. Some clones in this sample may be carry-over from other donors' samples. CDR3s include the opening cysteine and the closing phenylalanine or tryptophan.

TRBV7-2	15	TRBJ2-5	CASSLTGTSGETQYF
TRBV29-1	15	TRBJ2-3	CSVGYAGAGSDTQYF
TRBV29-1	15	TRBJ2-5	CSAVHPGLVWETQHF
TRBV7-9	13	TRBJ2-3	CASSSLLSTTQYF
TRBV6-1	15	TRBJ2-7	CASSEFPGQGYEQYF
TRBV29-1	14	TRBJ2-7	CSVEDGLAGYEQYF
TRBV28	15	TRBJ2-1	CASRTGTDSTSEQFF
TRBV29-1	14	TRBJ2-1	CSGGSSGRSNEQFF
TRBV29-1	11	TRBJ1-1	CSASRGAEAFF
TRBV6-6	15	TRBJ2-1	CASSWTIGRNKEQFF
TRBV27	18	TRBJ2-3	CASSSYGVLAGVTDTQYF
TRBV2	11	TRBJ2-7	CASGRVYEQYF
TRBV7-9	18	TRBJ2-6	CASSLSQTGGSGANVLTF
TRBV7-8	15	TRBJ2-1	CASSTGLAGDPEQFF
TRBV28	14	TRBJ2-5	CASRSTSGQETQYF
TRBV20-1	15	TRBJ2-7	CSARDRRQSSYEQYF
TRBV12-3/TRBV12-4	14	TRBJ2-3	CASRHLYGTDTQYF
TRBV27	15	TRBJ2-3	CASSISGGAVDTQYF
TRBV27	16	TRBJ2-3	CASSLSGQGGQDTQYF
TRBV12-3/TRBV12-4	16	TRBJ1-5	CASSLPGTGLNQPQHF
TRBV5-1	15	TRBJ2-7	CASSQFSGSSYEQYF
TRBV2	15	TRBJ2-5	CASSDGLAGAETQYF
TRBV20-1	16	TRBJ2-1	CSALAGGLSSYNEQFF
TRBV12-3/TRBV12-4	12	TRBJ2-7	CASRGGSYEQYF
TRBV7-2	12	TRBJ2-5	CASARPQETQYF
TRBV5-1	18	TRBJ2-2	CASSLSVRQANLPGELFF
TRBV12-3/TRBV12-4	14	TRBJ2-1	CASSPLVGDNEQFF
TRBV13	16	TRBJ1-2	CASIQQGALPNYGYTF
TRBV11-2	17	TRBJ2-7	CASSLEGFGRAVSEQYF
TRBV12-3/TRBV12-4	16	TRBJ2-1	CASSPLLAGSYNEQFF
TRBV29-1	13	TRBJ2-3	CSVVTGGTDTQYF
TRBV7-9	15	TRBJ1-1	CASSSVTGKNTEAFF
TRBV14	15	TRBJ2-7	CASSQGASGSYEQYF
TRBV7-9	13	TRBJ2-7	CASSPTAAYEQYF
TRBV5-6	16	TRBJ2-3	CASSLGPSGATDTQYF
TRBV19	15	TRBJ1-5	CASSLGLESYQPQHF
TRBV12-3/TRBV12-4	15	TRBJ2-3	CASSFSLGDTDTQYF
TRBV28	13	TRBJ2-4	CASSLKRSNIQYF
TRBV15	13	TRBJ2-7	CATSGGSHYEQYF
TRBV28	13	TRBJ1-1	CASSLFLNTEAFF
TRBV4-1	11	TRBJ2-1	CASARGDEQFF
TRBV13	12	TRBJ2-3	CASSSATDTQYF
TRBV15	17	TRBJ2-1	CATSRGTGGSSYNEQFF
TRBV29-1	18	TRBJ2-6	CSVVPVDRGSSGANVLTF
TRBV12-3/TRBV12-4	15	TRBJ2-1	CASSSPGQGYNEQFF
TRBV28	14	TRBJ2-7	CASSPRVSAYEQYF
TRBV27	13	TRBJ2-7	CASSSGVAYEQYF
TRBV6-6	15	TRBJ2-5	CASRKGPGPGETQYF
TRBV7-8	16	TRBJ2-1	CASSLGLRGAYNEQFF
TRBV12-5	16	TRBJ2-7	CASGALSGTGIYEQYF
TRBV20-1	17	TRBJ1-2	CSARDMGGGLDSYGYTF
TRBV28	16	TRBJ2-1	CASSSIGLAGRDEQFF
TRBV27	14	TRBJ2-1	CASSSGGSHNEQFF
TRBV5-4	14	TRBJ2-1	CASSYWNINNEQFF
TRBV12-3/TRBV12-4	14	TRBJ2-7	CASSPQAGGLLQYF
TRBV7-3	13	TRBJ1-1	CASSTRQDTEAFF
TRBV12-3/TRBV12-4	14	TRBJ2-7	CASSLRDGPYEQYF